Given below is one T cell receptor beta chain in context. V lost 3 bases to trimming and J lost 5 bases, with 11 bases between them. CDR1 and CDR2 from the germline V gene are KGHSY and FQNENV. The CDR3 length is 14 residues. The data originate from a study of blood T cell repertoires in COVID-19. Study-wide background: Acute and convalescent COVID-19 specimens originated in the United States, Italy and Spain.

Under the authors' procedure: How many nucleated cells were present was estimated from reference gene primer amplification. The protocol was immunoSEQ multiplex PCR, while the TCRdb copy is restricted to in-frame clones and leaves out a portion. The V and J calls and the clone size are those of that table, but D and trimming were determined from the DNA. The data show 350,000 to 450,000 clones, around nine tenths seen once. The study recruited people aged roughly 18 to 100 years across roughly 25 US areas. Cohorts were determined from participant-reported clinical history. This clonotype was sampled from a woman aged 18-35 years who had been exposed to COVID-19. The sample consisted of PBMCs or T cells enriched from blood (not recorded which). V gene TRBV16 combines with J gene TRBJ1-3, with D possibly matching TRBD1 (5 bases). DNA for the CDR3: TGTGCCAGCAGCCATATCGACAGCCGAAACACCATATATTTT. Translated, it gives CASSHIDSRNTIYF.